One and the same sample provided the 25 T cell receptor beta chains below, sequenced in a study of blood T cells in healthy people across ages. A second PCR of about 7 to 12 cycles used a sample-barcoded 5' primer and a J-beta primer mix. One entry per CDR3 protein results from TCRdb running MiXCR on the 5' RACE reads. The data hold about 570,000 distinct CDR3 sequences, with about 29% observed a single time. These data were also filed under a second study, of T cells of mothers and their children.

The sample taken for sequencing was blood. These receptors all stem from a boy aged 2 to 10 in good health.

This chain uses TRBV4-1 with TRBJ1-1; 12 nucleotides match TRBD1. The CDR3 length is 17 residues. V was clipped by 4 bases and J by 7 bases; unmatched bases: 13. CDR1 is MGHRA, CDR2 YSYEKL, per germline. The CDR3 nucleotides are TGCGCCAGCAGCCTTGTAACTCCGGGACAGGGGGCCGTTGAAGCTTTCTTT. Translated, it gives CASSLVTPGQGAVEAFF.

The chain carries TRBV14 and TRBJ1-1; tentative D call: TRBD1 (5 bases). Trimming pared 1 base from V and 4 bases from J, leaving 10 bases between. Germline-derived CDR1 and CDR2 are SGHDN and FVKESK. The CDR3 is 14 residues long. CDR3 coding DNA: TGTGCCAGCAGCCAAGTGGGGGGGAGCACTGAAGCTTTCTTT. Protein: CASSQVGGSTEAFF.

This chain uses TRBV13 with TRBJ1-2, with 7 bases that match TRBD1. Trimming cost V 5 bases and J 3 bases; bases outside gene matches: 6. Looked up from germline, CDR1 is PRHDT and CDR2 is FYEKMQ (reference sequence). This CDR3 spans 14 amino acids. The CDR3 loop is CASSGDRDDYGYTF. The CDR3 nucleotides read TGTGCCAGCAGCGGCGACAGGGATGACTATGGCTACACCTTC.

This clonotype was recorded a few times. The rearrangement links TRBV27 to TRBJ1-4, with D tentatively TRBD1 (6 bases). V lost 5 bases and J 7 bases, leaving 14 bases between the germline ends. CDR3 length equals 14 residues. Germline values: CDR1 MNHEY, CDR2 SMNVEV (reference sequence). CDR3 amino acids: CASSPQGPGEKLFF. In nucleotides, the CDR3 is TGTGCCAGCAGTCCACAGGGTCCGGGTGAAAAACTGTTTTTT.

This clonotype was seen only a few times. This chain joins TRBV20-1 and TRBJ2-1; 13 nucleotides agree with TRBD2. The J call may be in error: the DNA end matches TRBJ2-7 better. Germline V gene data show CDR1 as DFQATT and CDR2 as SNEGSKA (reference sequence). This CDR3 region has 13 residues. The CDR3 loop reads CSAGTSGTPEQYF. In nucleotides, the CDR3 is TGCAGTGCTGGGACTAGCGGGACCCCCGAGCAGTACTTC.

This clonotype was seen more than once but under ten times. V usage is TRBV6-1 and J usage is TRBJ1-5, with D uncertain. With 0 bases removed from V and 6 bases from J, the gap between germline ends came to 6 bases. CDR1 and CDR2 (germline): MNHNS, SASEGT. The CDR3 spans 13 residues. CDR3 in DNA: TGTGCCAGCAGTGAAGCGCGGGCTCAGCCCCAGCATTTT. Its translation: CASSEARAQPQHF.

On this clonotype itself: One end of the junction is discordant with germline, which a read error may explain. The genes are TRBV14 and TRBJ2-5; D is unresolved. Germline V gives CDR1 SGHDN, CDR2 FVKESK. The CDR3 sequence is 15 residues long. CDR3 sequence: CASSQERVAQETQYF. Here the CDR3 DNA reads TGCGCCAGCAGCCAAGAAAGGGTGGCCCAAGAGACCCAGTACTTC.

This clonotype occurred a few times. The chain has TRBV9 and TRBJ2-5; D is ambiguous. Judging by the DNA end, TRBJ2-7 fits better; the J call may be wrong. This CDR3 contains 12 residues. The germline gives CDR1 SGDLS, CDR2 YYNGEE. The CDR3 loop is CASSPIGGEQYF. The CDR3 nucleotides read TGTGCCAGCAGCCCGATTGGCGGCGAGCAGTACTTC.

This chain joins TRBV11-2 and TRBJ2-3; 13 nucleotides match TRBD2. This CDR3 has 16 residues. Germline V gene sequence: CDR1 SGHAT, CDR2 FQNNGV. Losses at the gene ends were 4 bases for V and 0 bases for J; bases not matched to a gene: 1. The CDR3 protein is CASSSLAGGSTDTQYF. CDR3 nucleotides: TGTGCCAGCAGCTCACTAGCGGGGGGGAGCACAGATACGCAGTATTTT.

This chain connects TRBV24-1 to TRBJ2-3; 8 bases align to TRBD2. This CDR3 is 15 amino acids long. Trimming cost V 5 bases and J 3 bases; bases outside gene matches: 6. Germline assignment: CDR1 KGHDR and CDR2 SFDVKD. The CDR3 is CATSGAAGDTDTQYF. The CDR3 region has the DNA TGTGCCACCAGTGGAGCAGCGGGAGATACAGATACGCAGTATTTT.

The gene calls are TRBV4-1 and TRBJ2-4; 7 positions agree with TRBD2. Germline V gene sequence: CDR1 MGHRA, CDR2 YSYEKL. The CDR3 is made up of 18 amino acids. The V gene end was trimmed by 0 bases and the J gene end by 0 bases; junction bases not matched to a gene: 8. The CDR3 coding sequence is TGCGCCAGCAGCCAAGATCCTGGGAGGGAACTAGCCAAAAACATTCAGTACTTC. It is translated as CASSQDPGRELAKNIQYF.

This rearrangement joins TRBV13 to TRBJ2-3, with D possibly matching TRBD2 (6 bases). CDR3 length: 14 amino acids. V lost 7 bases and J 0 bases, leaving 11 bases between the germline ends. Germline V CDR1 and CDR2: PRHDT, FYEKMQ (reference sequence). The CDR3 sequence is CASKTGESTDTQYF. The CDR3 DNA sequence: TGTGCCAGCAAAACGGGAGAGAGCACAGATACGCAGTATTTT. Filled out from reference TRBV13 and TRBJ2-3, the complete variable domain reads AAGVIQSPRHLIKEKRETATLKCYPIPRHDTVYWYQQGPGQDPQFLISFYEKMQSDKGSIPDRFSAQQFSDYHSELNMSSLELGDSALYFCASKTGESTDTQYFGPGTRLTVL.

In its sample, this clonotype was seen a few times. The J gene is TRBJ1-4, the V gene TRBV7-9; TRBD1 aligns across 9 bases. The V and J ends lost 5 bases and 12 bases, in that order; junction bases with no gene match: 4. This CDR3 contains 12 residues. Germline CDR1 SEHNR, CDR2 FQNEAQ (reference sequence). This chain's CDR3 is CASSRTGAELFF. The CDR3 DNA reads as TGTGCCAGCAGCCGGACAGGGGCGGAACTGTTTTTT.

This clonotype was counted only a few times. The chain uses TRBV4-1 and TRBJ1-1; no definite D call. Germline values: CDR1 MGHRA, CDR2 YSYEKL. The length of the CDR3 is 16 residues. Trimming removed 8 bases from V and 1 base from J, with 20 bases in between. The CDR3 DNA reads TGCGCCAGCGGGCCACCGTATTCGACCGCGAACACTGAAGCTTTCTTT. Translating gives CASGPPYSTANTEAFF.

The chain employs TRBV6-2 or TRBV6-3 and TRBJ1-4; D is ambiguous. The CDR3 contains 15 residues. V lost 5 bases, J lost 14 bases, and 24 bases lay in between. CDR1 is MNHEY and CDR2 is SVGEGT in the germline V gene. The CDR3 spells CASSQSDGLRKGLFF. As DNA, the CDR3 is TGTGCCAGCAGTCAGTCTGACGGCCTCCGAAAAGGGCTGTTTTTT.

The rearrangement uses TRBV9 and TRBJ2-4, with TRBD2 matching 14 bases. The trim removed 3 bases at V and 0 bases at J, leaving 11 bases unmatched. The germline V gene encodes CDR1 SGDLS and CDR2 YYNGEE. The CDR3 has 20 amino acids. CDR3 in amino acids: CASSDRMGLAGDIAKNIQYF. The DNA for the CDR3 is TGTGCCAGCAGCGACAGAATGGGACTAGCGGGGGATATAGCCAAAAACATTCAGTACTTC.

A few counts support this clonotype. This chain links TRBV10-2 with TRBJ2-5; TRBD2 agrees at 8 bases. The CDR3 is 12 residues long. Losses at the gene ends were 4 bases for V and 7 bases for J; bases not matched to a gene: 2. Germline lookup yields CDR1 WSHSY and CDR2 SAAADI. CDR3 amino acids: CASSGRGGTQYF. The DNA of the CDR3 is TGCGCCAGCAGTGGACGGGGGGGGACCCAGTACTTC.

There are a few counts of this clonotype. The V gene is TRBV11-2, the J gene TRBJ2-2; 7 bases fit TRBD1. Germline V gene sequence: CDR1 SGHAT, CDR2 FQNNGV. After removal of 8 bases from V and 2 bases from J, the junction contained 8 bases not matched to a gene. The CDR3 covers 15 residues. The CDR3: CASSPGQVNTGELFF. DNA for the CDR3: TGTGCCAGCTCCCCAGGACAGGTTAACACCGGGGAGCTGTTTTTT.

This chain connects TRBV14 to TRBJ1-1; D unresolved. The germline V gene has CDR1 SGHDN and CDR2 FVKESK. This CDR3 comprises 14 residues. The ends were cut back, 4 bases at V and 3 bases at J, with 12 bases in the middle. Here the CDR3 reads CASSLARLDTEAFF. CDR3 DNA: TGTGCCAGCAGCCTGGCCCGTCTTGACACTGAAGCTTTCTTT. Full variable domain (remainder filled in from reference TRBV14 and TRBJ1-1): EAGVTQFPSHSVIEKGQTVTLRCDPISGHDNLYWYRRVMGKEIKFLLHFVKESKQDESGMPNNRFLAERTGGTYSTLKVQPAELEDSGVYFCASSLARLDTEAFFGQGTRLTVV.

The rearrangement uses TRBV18 and TRBJ2-7; D is unclear. The germline V and J ends were trimmed by 8 bases and 0 bases, with 14 bases remaining between them. Per germline, CDR1 KGHSH and CDR2 LQKENI. The CDR3 is 14 amino acids. The CDR3 DNA is TGTGCCAGCCACGCACCGGAGAGCTCCTACGAGCAGTACTTC. This encodes CASHAPESSYEQYF.

The rearrangement joins TRBV2 to TRBJ2-5; 10 bases map to TRBD2. The CDR3 totals 15 residues. Germline V gene sequence: CDR1 SNHLY, CDR2 FYNNEI. J gave up 3 bases and V 6 bases, and 7 bases lay outside the gene matches. The CDR3 nucleotides are TGTGCCAGCAGGAAAGCGGGAGGGCCTGAAGAGACCCAGTACTTC. This sequence encodes CASRKAGGPEETQYF.

This chain links TRBV4-3 with TRBJ2-5, with 11 bases that match TRBD2. Germline CDR1 reads LGHNA; CDR2 reads YSLEER. Trimming removed 0 bases from V and 5 bases from J; junction bases left unmatched: 2. This CDR3 is 15 amino acids long. CDR3 amino acids: CASSQEGTSGETQYF. The CDR3 region has the DNA TGCGCCAGCAGCCAAGAAGGGACTAGCGGTGAGACCCAGTACTTC.

This clonotype has a count of ten or more. The chain's CDR3 is CSARDAVNYGYTF. CDR3 DNA: TGCAGTGCTAGAGACGCAGTAAACTATGGCTACACCTTC. This chain links TRBV20-1 with TRBJ1-2; the D is unclear. Germline CDR1 reads DFQATT; CDR2 reads SNEGSKA (reference sequence). The CDR3 has 13 amino acids. V lost 0 bases and J 2 bases, leaving 7 bases between the germline ends.

The chain recombines TRBV20-1 with TRBJ2-2; 8 bases align to TRBD2. J was trimmed by 0 bases and V by 0 bases; bases with no gene match: 9. There are 18 residues in the CDR3. Germline V gene sequence: CDR1 DFQATT, CDR2 SNEGSKA (reference sequence). The CDR3, as DNA: TGCAGTGCTAGAGATCCCGTAGCGGGGAGATCGAACACCGGGGAGCTGTTTTTT. Translated, it gives CSARDPVAGRSNTGELFF.

In this sample, this clonotype turned up a few times. This chain uses TRBV6-5 with TRBJ1-1; D is uncertain. Germline CDR1 MNHEY, CDR2 SVGAGI. Trimming left V 5 bases short and J 8 bases short, with 6 bases between. The CDR3 sequence is 10 residues long. Written as DNA, the CDR3 is TGTGCCAGCAGTGCTGCAGAAGCTTTCTTT. Translating it yields CASSAAEAFF.